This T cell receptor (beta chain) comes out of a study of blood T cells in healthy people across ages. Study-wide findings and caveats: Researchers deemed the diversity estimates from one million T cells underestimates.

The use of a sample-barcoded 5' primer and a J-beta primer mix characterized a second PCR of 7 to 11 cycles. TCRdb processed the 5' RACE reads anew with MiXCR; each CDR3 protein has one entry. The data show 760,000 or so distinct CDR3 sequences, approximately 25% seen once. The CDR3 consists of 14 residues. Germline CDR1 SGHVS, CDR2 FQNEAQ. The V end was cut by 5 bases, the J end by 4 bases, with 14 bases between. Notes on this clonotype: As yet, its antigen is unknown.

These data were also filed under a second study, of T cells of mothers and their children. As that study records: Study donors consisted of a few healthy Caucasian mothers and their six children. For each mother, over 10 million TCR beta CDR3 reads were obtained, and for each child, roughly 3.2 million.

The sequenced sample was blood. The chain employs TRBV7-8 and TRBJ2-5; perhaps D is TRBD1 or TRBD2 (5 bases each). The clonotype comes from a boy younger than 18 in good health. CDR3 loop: CASSPRWDAETQYF. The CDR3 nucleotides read TGTGCCAGCAGCCCCAGGTGGGACGCAGAGACCCAGTACTTC.